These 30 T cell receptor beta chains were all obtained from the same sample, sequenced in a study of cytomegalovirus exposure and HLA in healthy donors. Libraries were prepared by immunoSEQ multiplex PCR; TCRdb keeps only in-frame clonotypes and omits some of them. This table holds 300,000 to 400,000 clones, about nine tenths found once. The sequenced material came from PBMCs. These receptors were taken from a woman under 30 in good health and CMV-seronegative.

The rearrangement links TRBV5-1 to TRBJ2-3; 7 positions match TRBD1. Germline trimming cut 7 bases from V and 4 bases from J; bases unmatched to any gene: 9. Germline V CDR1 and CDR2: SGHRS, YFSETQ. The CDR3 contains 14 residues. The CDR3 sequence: CASSTGTASDTQYF. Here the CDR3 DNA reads TGCGCCAGCTCAACCGGGACAGCCTCAGATACGCAGTATTTT.

The DNA of the CDR3 is TGTGCCAGCTCGAAGGCTAGCGGGGGGGCCCCGGCCAAAAACATTCAGTACTTC. This sequence encodes CASSKASGGAPAKNIQYF. This sequence joins TRBV19 and TRBJ2-4; 12 nucleotides line up with TRBD2. The V gene end was trimmed by 9 bases and the J gene end by 1 base; junction bases not matched to a gene: 13. The CDR3 has 18 amino acids. Germline V gene lookup returns CDR1 LNHDA and CDR2 SQIVND (reference sequence).

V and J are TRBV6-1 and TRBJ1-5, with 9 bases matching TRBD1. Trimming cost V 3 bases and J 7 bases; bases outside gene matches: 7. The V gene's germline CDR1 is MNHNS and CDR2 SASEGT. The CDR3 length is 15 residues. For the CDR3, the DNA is TGTGCCAGCAGTGATACTGGGACAGGGTACCAGCCCCAGCATTTT. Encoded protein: CASSDTGTGYQPQHF.

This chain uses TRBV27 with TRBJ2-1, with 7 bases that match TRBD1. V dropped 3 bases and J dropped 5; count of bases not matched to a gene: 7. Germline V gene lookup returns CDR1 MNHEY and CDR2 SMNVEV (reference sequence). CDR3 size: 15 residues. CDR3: CASSFFRGGHNEQFF. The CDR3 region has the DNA TGTGCCAGCAGTTTCTTTAGAGGGGGCCACAATGAGCAGTTCTTC.

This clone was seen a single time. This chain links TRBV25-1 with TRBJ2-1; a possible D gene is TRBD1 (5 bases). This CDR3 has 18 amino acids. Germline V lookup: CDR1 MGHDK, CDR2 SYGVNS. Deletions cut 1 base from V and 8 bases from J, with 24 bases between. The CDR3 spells CASSELLKQGRPRDEQFF. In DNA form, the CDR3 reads TGTGCCAGCAGTGAATTATTGAAGCAGGGCCGCCCACGGGATGAGCAGTTCTTC.

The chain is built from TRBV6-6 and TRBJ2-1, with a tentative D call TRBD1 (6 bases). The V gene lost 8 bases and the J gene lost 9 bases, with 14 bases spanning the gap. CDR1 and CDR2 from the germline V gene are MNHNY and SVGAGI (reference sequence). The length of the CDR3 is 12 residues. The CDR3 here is CASLGGRGEQFF. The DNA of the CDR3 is TGTGCCAGCCTTGGCGGCAGGGGTGAGCAGTTCTTC.

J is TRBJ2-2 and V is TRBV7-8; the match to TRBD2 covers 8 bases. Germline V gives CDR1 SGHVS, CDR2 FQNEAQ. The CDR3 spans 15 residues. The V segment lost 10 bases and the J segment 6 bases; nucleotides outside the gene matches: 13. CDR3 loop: CATIGTSFSSGELFF. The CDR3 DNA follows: TGTGCCACCATCGGGACTAGTTTTAGTTCCGGGGAGCTGTTTTTT.

The CDR3 loop is CASSYAQGRDTEAFF. The CDR3 bases are TGTGCCAGCAGTTACGCCCAGGGGCGGGACACTGAAGCTTTCTTT. The chain uses TRBV6-5 and TRBJ1-1, with a weak D call TRBD1 (6 bases). Trimming took off 2 bases at V and 3 bases at J, with 13 bases between the two ends. CDR1 and CDR2 (germline): MNHEY, SVGAGI. The CDR3 has 15 residues.

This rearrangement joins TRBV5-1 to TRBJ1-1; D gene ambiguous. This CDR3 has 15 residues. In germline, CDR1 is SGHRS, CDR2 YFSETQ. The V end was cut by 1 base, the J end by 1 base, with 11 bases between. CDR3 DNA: TGCGCCAGCAGCTTGCTAACGGCGGGGAACACTGAAGCTTTCTTT. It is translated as CASSLLTAGNTEAFF.

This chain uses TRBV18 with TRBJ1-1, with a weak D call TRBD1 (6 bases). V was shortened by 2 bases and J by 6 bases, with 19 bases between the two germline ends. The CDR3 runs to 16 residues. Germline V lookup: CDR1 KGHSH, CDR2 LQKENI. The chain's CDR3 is CASSPRVQGGRAEAFF. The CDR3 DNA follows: TGTGCCAGCTCACCAAGGGTACAGGGTGGACGAGCTGAAGCTTTCTTT.

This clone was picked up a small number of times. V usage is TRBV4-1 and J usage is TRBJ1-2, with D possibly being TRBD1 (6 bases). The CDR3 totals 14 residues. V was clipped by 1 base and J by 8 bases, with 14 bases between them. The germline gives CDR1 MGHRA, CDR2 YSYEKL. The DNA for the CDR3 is TGCGCCAGCAGCCAAGTGAGGACAGCTAGGGGCTACACCTTC. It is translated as CASSQVRTARGYTF.

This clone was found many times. Here the CDR3 reads CASKPGLVDTGELFF. The CDR3 bases are TGCGCCTCCAAGCCGGGACTAGTTGACACCGGGGAGCTGTTTTTT. The rearrangement links TRBV4-1 to TRBJ2-2, with 8 bases fitting TRBD2. V lost 11 bases to trimming and J lost 3 bases; unmatched junction nucleotides: 11. In germline, CDR1 is MGHRA, CDR2 YSYEKL. CDR3 length equals 15 residues.

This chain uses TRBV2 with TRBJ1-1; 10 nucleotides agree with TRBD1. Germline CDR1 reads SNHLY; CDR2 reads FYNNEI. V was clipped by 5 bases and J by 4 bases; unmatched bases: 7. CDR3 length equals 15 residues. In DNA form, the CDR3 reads TGTGCCAGCAGTCAGGGACAGGGGAGACGCACTGAAGCTTTCTTT. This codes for CASSQGQGRRTEAFF.

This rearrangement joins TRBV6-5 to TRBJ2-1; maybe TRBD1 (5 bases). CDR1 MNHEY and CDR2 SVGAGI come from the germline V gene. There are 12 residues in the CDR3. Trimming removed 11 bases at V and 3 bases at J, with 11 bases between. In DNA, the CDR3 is TGTGCCTCCCAAGGGGACTACAATGAGCAGTTCTTC. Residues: CASQGDYNEQFF.

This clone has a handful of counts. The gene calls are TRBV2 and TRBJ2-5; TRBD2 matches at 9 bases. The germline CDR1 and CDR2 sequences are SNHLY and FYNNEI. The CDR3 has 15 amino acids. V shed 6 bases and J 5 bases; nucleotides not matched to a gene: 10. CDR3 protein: CASSESLAGLETQYF. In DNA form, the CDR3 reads TGTGCCAGCAGCGAAAGCCTAGCGGGATTGGAGACCCAGTACTTC.

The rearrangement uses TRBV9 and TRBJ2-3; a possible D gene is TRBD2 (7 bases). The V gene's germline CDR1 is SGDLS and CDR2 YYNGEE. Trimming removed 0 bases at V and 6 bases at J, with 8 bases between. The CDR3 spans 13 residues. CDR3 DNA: TGTGCCAGCAGCGTAGAGGGGGGGGATACGCAGTATTTT. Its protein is CASSVEGGDTQYF. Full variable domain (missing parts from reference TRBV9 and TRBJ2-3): DSGVTQTPKHLITATGQRVTLRCSPRSGDLSVYWYQQSLDQGLQFLIQYYNGEERAKGNILERFSAQQFPDLHSELNLSSLELGDSALYFCASSVEGGDTQYFGPGTRLTVL.

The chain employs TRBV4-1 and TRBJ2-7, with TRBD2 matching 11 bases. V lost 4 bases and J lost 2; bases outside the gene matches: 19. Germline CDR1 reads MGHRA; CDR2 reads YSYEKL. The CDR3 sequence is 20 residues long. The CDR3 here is CASSRGFFTDGTSGTYEQYF. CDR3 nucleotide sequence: TGCGCCAGCAGCCGAGGTTTCTTCACAGACGGGACTAGCGGAACCTACGAGCAGTACTTC.

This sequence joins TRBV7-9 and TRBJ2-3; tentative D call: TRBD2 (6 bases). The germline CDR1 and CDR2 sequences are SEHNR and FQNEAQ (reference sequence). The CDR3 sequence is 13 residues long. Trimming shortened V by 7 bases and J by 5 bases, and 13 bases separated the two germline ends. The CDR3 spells CASIFGSQDTQYF. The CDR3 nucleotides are TGTGCCAGCATTTTCGGGAGTCAAGATACGCAGTATTTT.

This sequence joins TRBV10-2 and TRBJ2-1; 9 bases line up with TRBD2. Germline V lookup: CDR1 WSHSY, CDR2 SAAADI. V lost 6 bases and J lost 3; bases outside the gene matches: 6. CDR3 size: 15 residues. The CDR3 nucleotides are TGCGCCAGCAGGGCGACTAGCGGCAACTACAATGAGCAGTTCTTC. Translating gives CASRATSGNYNEQFF.

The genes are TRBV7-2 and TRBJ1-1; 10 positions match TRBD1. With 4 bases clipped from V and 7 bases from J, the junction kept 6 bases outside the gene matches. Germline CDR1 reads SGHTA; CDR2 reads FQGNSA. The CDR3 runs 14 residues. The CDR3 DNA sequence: TGTGCCAGCAGCTGGGACAGGGGACTCAATGAAGCTTTCTTT. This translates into CASSWDRGLNEAFF.

CDR3 protein: CASSSGGLATEAFF. CDR3 DNA: TGTGCCAGCAGCTCAGGGGGTCTAGCCACTGAAGCTTTCTTT. The chain employs TRBV6-6 and TRBJ1-1, with 7 bases matching TRBD1. Trimming cost V 6 bases and J 4 bases; bases outside gene matches: 8. CDR3 length: 14 amino acids. CDR1 and CDR2 from the germline V gene are MNHNY and SVGAGI (reference sequence).

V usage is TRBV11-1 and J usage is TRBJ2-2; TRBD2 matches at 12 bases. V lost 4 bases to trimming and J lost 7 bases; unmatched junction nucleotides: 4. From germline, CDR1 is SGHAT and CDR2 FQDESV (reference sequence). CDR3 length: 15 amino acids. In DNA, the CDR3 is TGTGCCAGCAGCTCGAGACTAGCGGGAGTCGGGGAGCTGTTTTTT. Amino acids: CASSSRLAGVGELFF. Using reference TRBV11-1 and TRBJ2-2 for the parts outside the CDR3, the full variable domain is EAEVAQSPRYKITEKSQAVAFWCDPISGHATLYWYRQILGQGPELLVQFQDESVVDDSQLPKDRFSAERLKGVDSTLKIQPAELGDSAMYLCASSSRLAGVGELFFGEGSRLTVL.

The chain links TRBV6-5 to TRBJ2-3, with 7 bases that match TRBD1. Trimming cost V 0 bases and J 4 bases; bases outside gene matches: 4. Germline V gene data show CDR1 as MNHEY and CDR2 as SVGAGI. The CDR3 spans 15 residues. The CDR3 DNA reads TGTGCCAGCAGTTACTCGGGACAGCTGGCAGATACGCAGTATTTT. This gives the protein CASSYSGQLADTQYF.

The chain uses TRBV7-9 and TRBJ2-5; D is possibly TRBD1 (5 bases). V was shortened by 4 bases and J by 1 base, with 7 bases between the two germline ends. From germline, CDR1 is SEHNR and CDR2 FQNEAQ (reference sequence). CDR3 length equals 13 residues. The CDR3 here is CASSSTVQETQYF. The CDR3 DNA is TGTGCCAGCAGCTCGACAGTCCAAGAGACCCAGTACTTC.

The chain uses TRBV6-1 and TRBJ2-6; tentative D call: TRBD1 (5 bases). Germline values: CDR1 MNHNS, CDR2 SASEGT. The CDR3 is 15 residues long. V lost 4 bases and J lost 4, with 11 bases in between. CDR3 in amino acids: CASSGSGSGANVLTF. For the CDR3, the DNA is TGTGCCAGCAGTGGCTCAGGGTCGGGGGCCAACGTCCTGACTTTC.

The CDR3 nucleotides are TGTGCCAGCAGTTTGGACAGGTTCACAGATACGCAGTATTTT. Residues: CASSLDRFTDTQYF. This chain connects TRBV7-7 to TRBJ2-3; TRBD1 matches at 7 bases. Germline trimming cut 6 bases from V and 2 bases from J; bases unmatched to any gene: 5. The CDR3 totals 14 residues. CDR1 and CDR2 (germline): SSHAT, FNYEAQ (reference sequence).

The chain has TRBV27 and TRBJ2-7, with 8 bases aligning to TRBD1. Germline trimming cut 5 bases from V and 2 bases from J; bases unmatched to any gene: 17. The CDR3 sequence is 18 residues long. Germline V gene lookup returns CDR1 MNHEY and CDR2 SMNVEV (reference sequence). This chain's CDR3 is CASSPARIGTGEPYEQYF. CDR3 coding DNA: TGTGCCAGCAGTCCCGCGCGGATTGGGACAGGTGAACCCTACGAGCAGTACTTC.

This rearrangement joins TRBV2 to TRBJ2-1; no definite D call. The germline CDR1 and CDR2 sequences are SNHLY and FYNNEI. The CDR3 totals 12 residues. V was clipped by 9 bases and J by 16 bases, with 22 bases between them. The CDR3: CARLTGTMITFF. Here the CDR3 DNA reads TGTGCCAGGCTAACGGGTACAATGATAACCTTCTTC.

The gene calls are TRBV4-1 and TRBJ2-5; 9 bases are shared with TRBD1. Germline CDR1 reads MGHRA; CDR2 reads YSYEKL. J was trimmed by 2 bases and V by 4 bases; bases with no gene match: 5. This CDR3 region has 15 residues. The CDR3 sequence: CASSLTTGGQETQYF. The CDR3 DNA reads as TGCGCCAGCAGCCTTACGACAGGGGGGCAAGAGACCCAGTACTTC.

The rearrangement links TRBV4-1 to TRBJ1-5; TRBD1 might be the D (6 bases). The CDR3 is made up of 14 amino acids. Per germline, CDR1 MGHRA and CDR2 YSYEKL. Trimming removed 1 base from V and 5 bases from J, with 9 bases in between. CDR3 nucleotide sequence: TGCGCCAGCAGCCAAGTTAGGGGGTATCAGCCCCAGCATTTT. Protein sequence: CASSQVRGYQPQHF.